Shown below are 4 T cell receptor beta chains from a single sample sequenced in a study of CD8 T cells in Susac syndrome. RNA was extracted with the RNeasy kit, and a quantity of about 0.45 to 1 ug was reverse transcribed using random hexamers. Each CDR3 protein is one row after TCRdb ran MiXCR on the immunoSEQ multiplex PCR reads. The sample contains more than 85,000 distinct CDR3 sequences, around 95% of which appear only once. Sequencing was performed on CD4+ T cells from PBMCs. The receptor set was obtained from a human donor in good health.

The CDR3 protein is CASSKDGQGSEQYF. The CDR3 bases are TGCGCCAGCAGCAAAGACGGACAGGGGTCCGAGCAGTACTTC. The rearrangement joins TRBV5-1 to TRBJ2-7, with 9 bases aligning to TRBD1. This CDR3 contains 14 residues. With V trimmed by 4 bases and J by 6 bases, 8 bases remained unmatched. Germline CDR1 is SGHRS and CDR2 is YFSETQ.

J is TRBJ2-3 and V is TRBV4-1; TRBD2 might be the D (5 bases). The CDR3 runs 15 residues. Trimming left V 1 base short and J 3 bases short, with 11 bases between. Germline V lookup: CDR1 MGHRA, CDR2 YSYEKL. CDR3 residues: CASSQGGRVTDTQYF. CDR3 coding DNA: TGCGCCAGCAGCCAAGGAGGGAGAGTAACAGATACGCAGTATTTT.

The chain joins TRBV3-1 to TRBJ2-5; the D is unclear. The CDR3 loop spans 12 amino acids. Trimming pared 0 bases from V and 6 bases from J, leaving 5 bases between. CDR1 is LGHDT, CDR2 YNNKEL, per germline (reference sequence). For the CDR3, the DNA is TGTGCCAGCAGCCAAGAGACGAAGACCCAGTACTTC. The encoded protein is CASSQETKTQYF.

The V call is TRBV25-1, the J call TRBJ1-1, with 7 bases matching TRBD1. After removal of 3 bases from V and 3 bases from J, the junction contained 1 base not matched to a gene. The length of the CDR3 is 13 residues. The germline V gene has CDR1 MGHDK and CDR2 SYGVNS. This CDR3 is CASSDDRDTEAFF. As DNA, the CDR3 is TGTGCCAGCAGTGACGACAGGGACACTGAAGCTTTCTTT.